Listed below are T cell receptor beta chains from one sample, sequenced in a study of blood T cells in healthy people across ages. MiXCR, applied by TCRdb to the 5' RACE reads, yields one record per CDR3 protein. The sample carries 650,000 to 700,000 distinct CDR3 sequences, 45% to 60% recorded once. The sequencing input was blood. Source of these receptors: an elderly woman in good health. Each CDR3 is given with its conserved first and last residue. Size values are once, few and many counts, or a class for expanded clones, and some rows have none.

clone_size	v_call	cdr3_aa
few	TRBV12-3/TRBV12-4	CASSFSLAGGNGYTF
NA	TRBV24-1	CATSDGITDTQYF
NA	TRBV23-1	CASGRTDLDRTDTQYF
NA	TRBV30	CAWKAGEETQFF
many	TRBV10-3	CAISVEFGRLNEQFF
NA	TRBV18	CASSPVGRLLAEQYF
NA	TRBV4-1	CASSQYSYEQYF
many	TRBV7-3	CASSPSPYNEQFF
NA	TRBV20-1	CSARRQGSGYTF
NA	TRBV29-1	CSVGDWELGTQYF
NA	TRBV20-1	CSAPTLAGRYNEQFF
many	TRBV27	CASKPAGASDTQYF
few	TRBV10-3	CAISGSFIGSNQPQHF
NA	TRBV27	CASSLSGTSALTGELFF
many	TRBV7-2	CASSLGSWRGQLYNEQFF